This is a list of T cell receptor beta chains from one sample in a study of blood T cell repertoires in COVID-19. Sequencing used immunoSEQ multiplex PCR; TCRdb keeps in-frame clones, though not all of them. The table shows about 300,000 clones, with just over 85% occurring only once. Sequencing used PBMCs or T cells enriched from blood (not recorded which). The receptors come from a man aged 25-40 years who had recovered from COVID-19. CDR3s include the opening cysteine and the closing phenylalanine or tryptophan. Fields, in order: V gene, CDR3 length, J gene, D gene, CDR3 protein. D genes are given only for firm matches.

TRBV15	15	TRBJ2-2	NA	CATSRSGWRGGELFF
TRBV2	18	TRBJ2-3	NA	CASSEALQGSTLSDTQYF
TRBV4-1	16	TRBJ2-4	NA	CASSRSTDTSKNIQYF
TRBV7-9	13	TRBJ1-6	NA	CASGGEGNSPLHF
TRBV5-1	17	TRBJ2-2	TRBD2	CASSPGLAGANTGELFF
TRBV14	15	TRBJ1-1	TRBD1	CASSLTGGGGTEAFF
TRBV19	21	TRBJ1-3	NA	CASSINNPGLTKDPSGNTIYF
TRBV11-2	16	TRBJ2-4	NA	CASRSTARAPRNIQYF
TRBV11-3	15	TRBJ2-4	NA	CASTPLGAGVSIQYF
TRBV2	15	TRBJ2-5	TRBD2	CASSDAGGRWETQYF
TRBV5-1	13	TRBJ2-7	TRBD1	CASSVDRDYEQYF
TRBV27	13	TRBJ2-2	NA	CASRGGNTGELFF
TRBV2	14	TRBJ2-7	NA	CASINTRVPYEQYF
TRBV14	18	TRBJ2-2	NA	CASSLMTSHRANTGELFF
TRBV9	17	TRBJ1-1	TRBD1	CASSVVGSTGMNTEAFF
TRBV19	12	TRBJ2-7	NA	CASSKGAYEQYF
TRBV2	14	TRBJ1-4	NA	CASILGQGGEKLFF
TRBV24-1	15	TRBJ1-2	TRBD1	CATSDSLGTDYGYTF
TRBV28	14	TRBJ2-7	TRBD1	CASSSRQGIGEQYF
TRBV7-2	14	TRBJ2-7	TRBD2	CASSLLAGGYEQYF
TRBV5-6	15	TRBJ2-5	NA	CASSLPGGGVETQYF
TRBV7-6	14	TRBJ2-3	NA	CASSLPPITDTQYF
TRBV18	19	TRBJ1-3	TRBD1	CASSTTLGQGSSSGNTIYF
TRBV5-1	13	TRBJ2-7	NA	CASSFTGPVEQYF
TRBV27	15	TRBJ1-3	NA	CASSLRWGSGNTIYF
TRBV10-3	16	TRBJ1-1	TRBD1	CAISESTAGGNTEAFF
TRBV2	15	TRBJ2-5	TRBD2	CASSEWLAGGVTQYF
TRBV4-1	21	TRBJ2-3	TRBD2	CASSRTYSTSATRQRTDTQYF
TRBV5-4	17	TRBJ1-6	TRBD1	CASSLGDRSSYNSPLHF
TRBV19	13	TRBJ2-5	NA	CASTSTAQETQYF
TRBV5-1	14	TRBJ2-1	TRBD2	CASNRLAGDNEQFF
TRBV6-1	18	TRBJ1-5	TRBD1	CASSVTRGTGGINQPQHF
TRBV27	16	TRBJ1-5	NA	CASSLSLAHSNQPQHF
TRBV27	14	TRBJ2-2	NA	CASSSELNTGELFF
TRBV7-2	14	TRBJ1-2	NA	CASSLERGPYGYTF
TRBV4-1	13	TRBJ2-1	TRBD2	CASSREGRYEQFF
TRBV5-1	13	TRBJ2-5	TRBD2	CASRERERETQYF
TRBV18	12	TRBJ1-1	NA	CASSPSSAEAFF
TRBV5-1	15	TRBJ1-4	TRBD1	CASSSGQGTNEKLFF
TRBV28	16	TRBJ1-4	TRBD1	CASRSGTGFFKEKLFF
TRBV10-2	15	TRBJ1-2	NA	CASSELKTVTGGYTF
TRBV27	14	TRBJ2-7	NA	CASSWAGTSYEQYF